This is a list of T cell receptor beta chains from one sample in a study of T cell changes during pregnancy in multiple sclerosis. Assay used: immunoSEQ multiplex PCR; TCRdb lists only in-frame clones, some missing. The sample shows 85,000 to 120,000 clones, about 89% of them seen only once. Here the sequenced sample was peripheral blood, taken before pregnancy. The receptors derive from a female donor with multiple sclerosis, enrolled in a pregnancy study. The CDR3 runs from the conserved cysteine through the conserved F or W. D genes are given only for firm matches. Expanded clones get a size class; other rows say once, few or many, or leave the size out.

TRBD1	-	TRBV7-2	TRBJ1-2	TGTGCCAGCAGCATTGGGACAGGGAACTATGGCTACACCTTC	CASSIGTGNYGYTF
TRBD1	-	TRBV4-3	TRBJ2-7	TGCGCCAGCAGCCAAGCGTCAGGGGGCCCCTACGAGCAGTACTTC	CASSQASGGPYEQYF
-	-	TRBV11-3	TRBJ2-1	TGTGCCAGCAGCTTAGATTTAGGACAGACCTACAATGAGCAGTTCTTC	CASSLDLGQTYNEQFF
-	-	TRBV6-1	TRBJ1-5	TGTGCCAGCAGTGAAGCTAATGTTGCAGGGGTGAGGGGGCAGCCCCAGCATTTT	CASSEANVAGVRGQPQHF
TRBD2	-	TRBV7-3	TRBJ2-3	TGTGCCAGCAGCTTAACGTCGGCTAGCGGGGGCATATATACGCAGTATTTT	CASSLTSASGGIYTQYF
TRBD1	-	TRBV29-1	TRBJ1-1	TGCAGCGTTGGACAGGGGGCAGCGGGTATTGAAGCTTTCTTT	CSVGQGAAGIEAFF
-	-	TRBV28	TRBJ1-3	TGTGCCAGCAGTTCCCCATCAGGGGCCACGGGAAACACCATATATTTT	CASSSPSGATGNTIYF
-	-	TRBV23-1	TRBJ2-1	TGCGCCAGCAGTCAATCTTTCGGGGAAAGCTCCTACAATGAGCAGTTCTTC	CASSQSFGESSYNEQFF
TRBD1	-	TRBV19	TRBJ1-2	TGTGCCAGTAAGGGACAGGGGGCTAACTATGGCTACACCTTC	CASKGQGANYGYTF
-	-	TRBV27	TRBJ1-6	TGTGCCAGCGCAACCTGGGGGGTTTCTAATTCACCCCTCCACTTT	CASATWGVSNSPLHF
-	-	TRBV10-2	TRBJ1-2	TGCGCCAGCAGTGAGGCAGGGTGGAACTATGGCTACACCTTC	CASSEAGWNYGYTF
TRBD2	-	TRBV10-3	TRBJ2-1	TGTGCCATCAGTTCCGGGACTAGCCACGCCAATGAGCAGTTCTTC	CAISSGTSHANEQFF
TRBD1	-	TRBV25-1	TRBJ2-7	TGTGCCAGCGACAGGGGCACCTACGAGCAGTACTTC	CASDRGTYEQYF
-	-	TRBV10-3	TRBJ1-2	TGTGCCATCAGTGAGGATCGGGGGATTAACTATGGCTACACCTTC	CAISEDRGINYGYTF
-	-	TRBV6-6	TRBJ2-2	TGTGCCAGCCGCAGTGGGCAGGGGTACACCGGGGAGCTGTTTTTT	CASRSGQGYTGELFF
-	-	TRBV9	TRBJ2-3	TGTGCCAGCAGCGACAGGTATGATACGCAGTATTTT	CASSDRYDTQYF
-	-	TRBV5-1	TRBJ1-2	TGCGCCAGCAGCTTGGGTCAGGTCGGCGGGGGCTACACCTTC	CASSLGQVGGGYTF
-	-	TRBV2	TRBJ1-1	TGTGCCAGCAGTGAGAACAGTATGAACACTGAAGCTTTCTTT	CASSENSMNTEAFF
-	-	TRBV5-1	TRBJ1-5	TGCGCCAGCAGCTTGGGACCAAGTAGCGCCGGCAATCAGCCCCAGCATTTT	CASSLGPSSAGNQPQHF
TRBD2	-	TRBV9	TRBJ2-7	TGTGCCAGCAGCGCGGGACTAGCGGGACACGAGCAGTACTTC	CASSAGLAGHEQYF
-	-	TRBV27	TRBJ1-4	TGTGCCAGCAGTCCATACCACCCCGGGGGAGAGGAGGAAAAACTGTTTTTT	CASSPYHPGGEEEKLFF
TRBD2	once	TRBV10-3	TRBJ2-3	TGTGCCATCAGTGAGGGACTAGCTGCGGATACGCAGTATTTT	CAISEGLAADTQYF